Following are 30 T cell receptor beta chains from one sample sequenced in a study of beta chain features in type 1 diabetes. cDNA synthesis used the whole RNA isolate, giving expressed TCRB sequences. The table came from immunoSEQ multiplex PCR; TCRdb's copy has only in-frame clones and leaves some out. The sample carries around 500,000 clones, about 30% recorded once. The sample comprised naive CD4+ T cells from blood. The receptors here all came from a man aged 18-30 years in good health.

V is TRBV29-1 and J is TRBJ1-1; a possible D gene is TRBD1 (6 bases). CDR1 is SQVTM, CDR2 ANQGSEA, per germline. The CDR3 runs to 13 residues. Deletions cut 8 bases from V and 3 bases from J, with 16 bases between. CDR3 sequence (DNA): TGCAGCTCAACAAAAGGGGGTCACACTGAAGCTTTCTTT. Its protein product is CSSTKGGHTEAFF.

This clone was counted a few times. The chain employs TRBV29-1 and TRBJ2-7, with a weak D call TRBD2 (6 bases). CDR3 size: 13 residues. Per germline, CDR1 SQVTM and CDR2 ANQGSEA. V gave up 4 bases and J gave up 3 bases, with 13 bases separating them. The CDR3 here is CSVGRANFYEQYF. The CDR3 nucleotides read TGCAGCGTTGGGAGGGCCAATTTCTACGAGCAGTACTTC.

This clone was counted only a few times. DNA of the CDR3: TGTGCCAGCAGCCAAGGGAAAGAGAATGAAAAACTGTTTTTT. Its protein is CASSQGKENEKLFF. This chain connects TRBV4-2 to TRBJ1-4, with D unclear. The V end lost 1 base, the J end lost 5 bases, and 8 bases lay between the germline ends. The CDR3 has 14 residues. Germline CDR1 LGHNA, CDR2 YNFKEQ.

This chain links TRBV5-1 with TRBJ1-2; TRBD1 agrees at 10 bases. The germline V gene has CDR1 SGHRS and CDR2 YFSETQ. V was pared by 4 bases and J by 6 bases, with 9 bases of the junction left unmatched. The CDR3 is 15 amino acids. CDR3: CASSGTGTGVDGYTF. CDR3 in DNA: TGCGCCAGCAGCGGCACCGGGACAGGGGTAGATGGCTACACCTTC.

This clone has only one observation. The CDR3 spells CASTRSGNTGELFF. CDR3 DNA sequence: TGTGCCAGCACTCGGAGCGGTAACACCGGGGAGCTGTTTTTT. The chain uses TRBV13 and TRBJ2-2; D is possibly TRBD2 (5 bases). Germline V gene data show CDR1 as PRHDT and CDR2 as FYEKMQ (reference sequence). V dropped 7 bases and J dropped 2 bases, with 11 bases sitting between them. The CDR3 has 14 amino acids.

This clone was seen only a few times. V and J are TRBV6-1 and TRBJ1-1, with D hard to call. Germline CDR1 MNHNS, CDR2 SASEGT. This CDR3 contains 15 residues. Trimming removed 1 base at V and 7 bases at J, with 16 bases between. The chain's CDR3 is CASSEVPGRRGEAFF. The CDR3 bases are TGTGCCAGCAGTGAAGTACCGGGGAGACGAGGTGAAGCTTTCTTT.

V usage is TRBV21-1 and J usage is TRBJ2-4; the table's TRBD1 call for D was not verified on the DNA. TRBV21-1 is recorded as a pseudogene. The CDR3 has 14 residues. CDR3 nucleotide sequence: TGTGCCAGCAGCAAATCACAGCAAGGGGACATTCAGTACTTC. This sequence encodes CASSKSQQGDIQYF.

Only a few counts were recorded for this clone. The CDR3 nucleotides read TGTGCCAGCAGCTTGGATCAGAGTAATGAAAAACTGTTTTTT. Its translation: CASSLDQSNEKLFF. The chain has TRBV5-4 and TRBJ1-4; no reliable D call. This CDR3 is 14 amino acids long. The V end was cut by 0 bases, the J end by 4 bases, with 7 bases between. Germline CDR1 is SGHNT and CDR2 is YYREEE (reference sequence).

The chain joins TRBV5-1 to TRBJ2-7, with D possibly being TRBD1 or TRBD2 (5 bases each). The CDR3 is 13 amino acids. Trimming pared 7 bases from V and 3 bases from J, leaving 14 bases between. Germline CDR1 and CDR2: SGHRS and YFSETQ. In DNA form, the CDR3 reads TGCGCCAGCCGGGACGGGGTAAACTACGAGCAGTACTTC. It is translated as CASRDGVNYEQYF.

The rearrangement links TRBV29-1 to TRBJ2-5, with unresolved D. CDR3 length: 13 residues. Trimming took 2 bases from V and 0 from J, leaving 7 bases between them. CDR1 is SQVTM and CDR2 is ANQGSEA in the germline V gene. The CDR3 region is CSVEFSDQETQYF. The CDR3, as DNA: TGCAGCGTTGAATTCTCAGACCAAGAGACCCAGTACTTC. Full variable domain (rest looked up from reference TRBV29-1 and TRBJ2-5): SAVISQKPSRDICQRGTSLTIQCQVDSQVTMMFWYRQQPGQSLTLIATANQGSEATYESGFVIDKFPISRPNLTFSTLTVSNMSPEDSSIYLCSVEFSDQETQYFGPGTRLLVL.

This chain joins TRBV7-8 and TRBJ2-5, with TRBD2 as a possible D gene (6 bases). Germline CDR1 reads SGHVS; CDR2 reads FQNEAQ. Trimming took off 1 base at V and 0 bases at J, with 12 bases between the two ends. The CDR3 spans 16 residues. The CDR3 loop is CASSLVGGIYQETQYF. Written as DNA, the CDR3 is TGTGCCAGCAGCTTAGTAGGCGGGATCTACCAAGAGACCCAGTACTTC.

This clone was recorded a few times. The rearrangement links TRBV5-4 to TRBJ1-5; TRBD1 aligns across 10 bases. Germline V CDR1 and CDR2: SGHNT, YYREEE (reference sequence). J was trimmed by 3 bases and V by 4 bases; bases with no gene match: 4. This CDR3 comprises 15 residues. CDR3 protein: CASSLGTGVNQPQHF. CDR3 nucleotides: TGTGCCAGCAGCCTGGGGACAGGGGTCAATCAGCCCCAGCATTTT.

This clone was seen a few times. Here the CDR3 reads CASSPPGSPDTQYF. In DNA, the CDR3 is TGTGCCAGCTCACCACCCGGGAGCCCAGATACGCAGTATTTT. The J gene is TRBJ2-3, the V gene TRBV18; maybe TRBD2 (6 bases). V gave up 0 bases and J gave up 4 bases, with 8 bases separating them. The CDR3 contains 14 residues. The germline CDR1 and CDR2 sequences are KGHSH and LQKENI. Combining the CDR3 with reference TRBV18 and TRBJ2-3 gives the whole variable domain NAGVMQNPRHLVRRRGQEARLRCSPMKGHSHVYWYRQLPEEGLKFMVYLQKENIIDESGMPKERFSAEFPKEGPSILRIQQVVRGDSAAYFCASSPPGSPDTQYFGPGTRLTVL.

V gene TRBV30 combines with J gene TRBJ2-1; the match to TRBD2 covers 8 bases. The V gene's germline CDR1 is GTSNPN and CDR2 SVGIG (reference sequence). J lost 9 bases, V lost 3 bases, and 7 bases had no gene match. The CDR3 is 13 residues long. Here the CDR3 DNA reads TGTGCCTGGAGGGGAGGACTAGCCGGTGAGCAGTTCTTC. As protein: CAWRGGLAGEQFF. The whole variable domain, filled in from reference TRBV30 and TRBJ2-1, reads SQTIHQWPATLVQPVGSPLSLECTVEGTSNPNLYWYRQAAGRGLQLLFYSVGIGQISSEVPQNLSASRPQDRQFILSSKKLLLSDSGFYLCAWRGGLAGEQFFGPGTRLTVL.

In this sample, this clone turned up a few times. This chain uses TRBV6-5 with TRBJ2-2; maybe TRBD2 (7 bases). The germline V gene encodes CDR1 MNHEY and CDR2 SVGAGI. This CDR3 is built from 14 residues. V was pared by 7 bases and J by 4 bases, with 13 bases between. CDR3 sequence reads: CASTRGAGTGELFF. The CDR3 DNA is TGTGCCAGCACCCGGGGGGCGGGCACCGGGGAGCTGTTTTTT.

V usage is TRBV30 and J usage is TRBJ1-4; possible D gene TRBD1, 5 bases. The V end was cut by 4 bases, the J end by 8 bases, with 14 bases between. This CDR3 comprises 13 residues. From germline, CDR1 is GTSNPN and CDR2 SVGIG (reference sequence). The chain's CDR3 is CAWTSGPLEKLFF. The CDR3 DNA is TGTGCCTGGACCTCGGGACCGCTCGAAAAACTGTTTTTT.

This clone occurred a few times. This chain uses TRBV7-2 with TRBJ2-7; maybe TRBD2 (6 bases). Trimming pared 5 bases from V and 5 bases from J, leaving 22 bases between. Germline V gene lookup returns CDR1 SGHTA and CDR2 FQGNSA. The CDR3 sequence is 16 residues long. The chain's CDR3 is CASSIPGRRDGNEQYF. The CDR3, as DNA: TGTGCCAGCAGCATTCCTGGGCGGCGGGATGGCAACGAGCAGTACTTC.

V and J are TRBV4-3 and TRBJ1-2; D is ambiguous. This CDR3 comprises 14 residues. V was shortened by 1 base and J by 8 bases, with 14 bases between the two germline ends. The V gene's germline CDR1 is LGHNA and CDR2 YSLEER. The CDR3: CASSQGVGMQGYTF. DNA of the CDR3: TGCGCCAGCAGCCAAGGGGTAGGGATGCAGGGCTACACCTTC.

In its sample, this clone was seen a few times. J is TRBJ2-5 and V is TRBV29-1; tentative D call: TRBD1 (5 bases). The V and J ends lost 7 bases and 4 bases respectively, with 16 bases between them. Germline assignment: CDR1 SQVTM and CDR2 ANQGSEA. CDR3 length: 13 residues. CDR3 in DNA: TGCAGCGCCCATTCAGGGTCCCGAGAGACCCAGTACTTC. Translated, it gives CSAHSGSRETQYF.

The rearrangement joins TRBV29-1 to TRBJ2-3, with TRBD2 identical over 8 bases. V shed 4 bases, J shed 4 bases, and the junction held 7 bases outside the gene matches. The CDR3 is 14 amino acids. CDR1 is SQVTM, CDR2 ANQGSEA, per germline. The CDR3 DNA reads TGCAGCGTTGCCCCCGGGGGGGGCCCAGATACGCAGTATTTT. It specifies CSVAPGGGPDTQYF.

CDR3 in amino acids: CASSLAPGQGFSEQYF. CDR3 in DNA: TGCGCCAGCAGCTTGGCCCCGGGACAGGGGTTCAGCGAGCAGTACTTC. The chain carries TRBV5-1 and TRBJ2-7, with 10 bases fitting TRBD1. Germline CDR1 is SGHRS and CDR2 is YFSETQ. The CDR3 is made up of 16 amino acids. V shed 0 bases and J 6 bases; nucleotides not matched to a gene: 9.

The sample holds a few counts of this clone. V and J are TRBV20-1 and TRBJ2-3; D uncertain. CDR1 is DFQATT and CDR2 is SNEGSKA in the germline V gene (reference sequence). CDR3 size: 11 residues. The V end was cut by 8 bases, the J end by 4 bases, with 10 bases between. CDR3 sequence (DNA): TGCAGTCGGCAGGTTTCAGATACGCAGTATTTT. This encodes CSRQVSDTQYF.

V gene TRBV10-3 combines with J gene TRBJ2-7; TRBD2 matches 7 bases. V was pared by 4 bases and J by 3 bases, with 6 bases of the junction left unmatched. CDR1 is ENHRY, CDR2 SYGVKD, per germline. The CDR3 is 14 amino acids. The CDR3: CAISGGLGSYEQYF. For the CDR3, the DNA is TGTGCCATCAGTGGCGGACTAGGGAGCTACGAGCAGTACTTC.

As DNA, the CDR3 is TGCGCCAGCAGCCCAGCGGGCACCCTCTACGAGCAGTACTTC. As protein: CASSPAGTLYEQYF. The chain joins TRBV5-1 to TRBJ2-7; tentatively, D is TRBD2 (6 bases). V was pared by 4 bases and J by 3 bases, with 14 bases between. The germline V gene has CDR1 SGHRS and CDR2 YFSETQ. The CDR3 consists of 14 residues.

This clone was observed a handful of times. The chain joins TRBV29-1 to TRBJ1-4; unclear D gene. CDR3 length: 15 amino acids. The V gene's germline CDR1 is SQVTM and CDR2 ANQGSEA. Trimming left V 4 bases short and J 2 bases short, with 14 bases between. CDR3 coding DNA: TGCAGCGTTGGAGTCCCTCAAACCACTAATGAAAAACTGTTTTTT. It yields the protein CSVGVPQTTNEKLFF.

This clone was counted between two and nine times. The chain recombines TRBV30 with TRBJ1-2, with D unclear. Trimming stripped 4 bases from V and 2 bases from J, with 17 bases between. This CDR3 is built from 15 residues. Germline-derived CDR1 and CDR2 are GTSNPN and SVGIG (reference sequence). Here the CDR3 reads CAWTNGGPVNYGYTF. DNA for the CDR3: TGTGCCTGGACCAACGGAGGGCCGGTCAACTATGGCTACACCTTC. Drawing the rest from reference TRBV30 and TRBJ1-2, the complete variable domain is SQTIHQWPATLVQPVGSPLSLECTVEGTSNPNLYWYRQAAGRGLQLLFYSVGIGQISSEVPQNLSASRPQDRQFILSSKKLLLSDSGFYLCAWTNGGPVNYGYTFGSGTRLTVV.

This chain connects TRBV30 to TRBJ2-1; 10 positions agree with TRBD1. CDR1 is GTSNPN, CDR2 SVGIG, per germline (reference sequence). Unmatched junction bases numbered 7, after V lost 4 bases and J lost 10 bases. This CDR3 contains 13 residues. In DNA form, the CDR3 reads TGTGCCTGGAACCAAGACAGGGGGCAAGAGCAGTTCTTC. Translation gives CAWNQDRGQEQFF.

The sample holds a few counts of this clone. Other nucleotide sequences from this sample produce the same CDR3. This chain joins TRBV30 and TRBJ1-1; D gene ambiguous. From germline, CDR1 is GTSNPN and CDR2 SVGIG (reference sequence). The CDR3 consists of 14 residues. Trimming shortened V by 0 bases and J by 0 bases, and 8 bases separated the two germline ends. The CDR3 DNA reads TGTGCCTGGAGTGTTCGACGAGTGAACACTGAAGCTTTCTTT. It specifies CAWSVRRVNTEAFF.

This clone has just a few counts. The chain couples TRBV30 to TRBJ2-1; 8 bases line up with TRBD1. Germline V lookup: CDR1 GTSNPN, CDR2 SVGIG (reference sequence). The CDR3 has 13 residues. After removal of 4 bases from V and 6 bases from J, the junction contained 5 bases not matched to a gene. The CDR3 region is CAWITDRVNEQFF. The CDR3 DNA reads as TGTGCCTGGATCACGGACAGGGTCAATGAGCAGTTCTTC.

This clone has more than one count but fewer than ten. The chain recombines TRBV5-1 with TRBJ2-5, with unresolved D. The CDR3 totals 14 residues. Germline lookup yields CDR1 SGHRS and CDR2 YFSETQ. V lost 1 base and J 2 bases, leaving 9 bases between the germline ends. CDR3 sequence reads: CASSLSLPQETQYF. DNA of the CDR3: TGCGCCAGCAGCTTGAGCCTACCTCAAGAGACCCAGTACTTC.